The T cell receptor (beta chain) described here comes from a study of blood T cell repertoires in COVID-19. Background on the study: Spain, Italy and the United States supplied samples that represented acute and convalescent COVID-19. From T cells, B-cell-depleted T cells, or PBMCs came the material, which was cDNA or gDNA.

V was pared by 5 bases and J by 2 bases, with 16 bases between. This CDR3 is built from 15 residues. CDR1 SGHVS and CDR2 FNYEAQ come from the germline V gene. Original data processing: By means of reference gene primer amplification, nucleated cell counts were estimated. Only in-frame clones appear in the TCRdb table, and some are missing; sequencing was by immunoSEQ multiplex PCR. Clone size and V and J calls were adopted from that table, with D and trimming inferred from the DNA. The sample yields around 240,000 clones, 70% to 85% seen once. The TCR was taken from a woman of 80 years or more with acute or convalescent COVID-19. Sequenced input: peripheral blood. This chain connects TRBV7-6 to TRBJ2-7, with D possibly TRBD1 on 5 matching bases. CDR3 residues: CASSPRSDSPYEQYF. The DNA of the CDR3 is TGTGCCAGCAGCCCCCGTTCTGACAGCCCCTACGAGCAGTACTTC.